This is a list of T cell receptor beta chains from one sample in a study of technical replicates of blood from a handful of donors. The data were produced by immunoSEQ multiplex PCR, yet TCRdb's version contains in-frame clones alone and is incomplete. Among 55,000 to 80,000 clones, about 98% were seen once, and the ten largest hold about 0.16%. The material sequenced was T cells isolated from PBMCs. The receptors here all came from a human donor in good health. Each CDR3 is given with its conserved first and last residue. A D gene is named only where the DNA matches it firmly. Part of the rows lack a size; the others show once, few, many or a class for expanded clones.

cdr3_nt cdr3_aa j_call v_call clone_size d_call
TGTGCCAGCAGCCGCGGAGGGGGGGATGAGACCCAGTACTTC CASSRGGGDETQYF TRBJ2-5 TRBV7-3 NA NA
TGTGCCAGCATGTTAGCGGGGTCCTACGAGCAGTACTTC CASMLAGSYEQYF TRBJ2-7 TRBV27 NA TRBD2
TGTGCCAGCAGCTCCGACAGGATCTCCTACGAGCAGTACTTC CASSSDRISYEQYF TRBJ2-7 TRBV11-3 once NA
TGTGCCAGCAGTCGATCACAGGGGTGGTCTAAACTGTTTTTT CASSRSQGWSKLFF TRBJ1-4 TRBV7-2 few TRBD1
TGTGCCAGCAGCTCCCGGACTAGCGGGAGTACGGGCACCGGGGAGCTGTTTTTT CASSSRTSGSTGTGELFF TRBJ2-2 TRBV4-2 NA TRBD2
TGTGCCAGCAGCCACCTACTAGGAGAGACCCAGTACTTC CASSHLLGETQYF TRBJ2-5 TRBV14 NA NA
TGCAGCGTCGCTCGGGTCGGCCCGGTCACTGAAGCTTTCTTT CSVARVGPVTEAFF TRBJ1-1 TRBV29-1 NA NA
TGTGCCAGCAGCGTAGCTTCCGGGACAGAAGCTTTCTTT CASSVASGTEAFF TRBJ1-1 TRBV9 NA NA
TGCAGCGTTGATCTGACTGCAAATCGTGAGCAGTTCTTC CSVDLTANREQFF TRBJ2-1 TRBV29-1 once NA
TGTGCCAGCGGGAGGGGAGGCACTAATGAAAAACTGTTTTTT CASGRGGTNEKLFF TRBJ1-4 TRBV6-1 NA NA
TGTGCCATCCGGTCCGGGACAGGGAAAGCTTTCTTT CAIRSGTGKAFF TRBJ1-1 TRBV6-6 NA TRBD1
TGTGCCAGCAGCTGGGGCGGGAGCTACAATGAGCAGTTCTTC CASSWGGSYNEQFF TRBJ2-1 TRBV7-6 NA TRBD2
TGTGCTAGTGGTCCTCATCCAGGGCAAGAGACCCAGTACTTC CASGPHPGQETQYF TRBJ2-5 TRBV12-5 NA NA
TGCGCCAGCAGCCAAGATAGTCGGGGCTACACCTTC CASSQDSRGYTF TRBJ1-2 TRBV4-1 NA NA
TGCGCCAGCAGCCCTCAGGGGAGCGGAAACACCATATATTTT CASSPQGSGNTIYF TRBJ1-3 TRBV5-1 NA NA
TGTGCCAGCAGCTTAACAGGTCTCTACGAGCAGTACTTC CASSLTGLYEQYF TRBJ2-7 TRBV5-4 NA NA
TGCGCCAGCAGCTTATGGGACAGCTCAAATCAGCCCCAGCATTTT CASSLWDSSNQPQHF TRBJ1-5 TRBV5-1 NA TRBD1
TGTGCCAGCAGCCAGGGCTCTAGCGGAGGGCTTGACGAGCAGTACTTC CASSQGSSGGLDEQYF TRBJ2-7 TRBV11-3 NA TRBD2
TGTGCCAGCAGCCGTGGGACAGGGACAGATACGCAGTATTTT CASSRGTGTDTQYF TRBJ2-3 TRBV7-2 NA TRBD1
TGTGCCAGCAGCTTGGGCACGGGCTACGAGCAGTACTTC CASSLGTGYEQYF TRBJ2-7 TRBV5-6 NA NA
TGTGCCAGCAGTACGACAGCTTATAGCAATCAGCCCCAGCATTTT CASSTTAYSNQPQHF TRBJ1-5 TRBV9 NA NA
TGCGCCAGCAGCCAAGTCGTAGCAGGGGGCATCTATGGCTACACCTTC CASSQVVAGGIYGYTF TRBJ1-2 TRBV4-1 NA TRBD1
TGTGCCAGCAGTTCGGACAGGGGTGAGCAGTTCTTC CASSSDRGEQFF TRBJ2-1 TRBV27 NA TRBD1
TGCGCCAGCAGCTTGGGACCCACTAGCGGGAGTGTCGAGCAGTACTTC CASSLGPTSGSVEQYF TRBJ2-7 TRBV5-1 NA TRBD2